This T cell receptor (beta chain) was obtained from a study of cytomegalovirus exposure and HLA in healthy donors. Study-level points and caveats: The authors confirmed in vitro that three CMV-associated chains were specific for CMV antigens. Some V segments, TRBV6-2 and TRBV6-3 among them, were indistinguishable and were therefore excluded. Serostatus for CMV was the only available immune exposure information.

This CDR3 has 15 residues. Looked up from germline, CDR1 is SGHRS and CDR2 is YFSETQ. V was cut by 0 bases and J by 5 bases, with 11 bases left in between. This clone was detected a few times. Its antigen is unidentified. The PCR ran on 60 Vbeta and 13 Jbeta primers. Sequencing was performed with immunoSEQ multiplex PCR; in TCRdb, only in-frame clones are kept and a portion is missing. Here the sample spans approximately 140,000 clones, around three quarters being singletons. Though nominally healthy at sampling, donors likely had unrecorded immune exposures. Sequences were obtained from PBMCs. The TCR sequence derives from a man aged 30 to 39 in good health and CMV-seronegative. J is TRBJ2-2 and V is TRBV5-1; a possible D gene is TRBD2 (6 bases). The CDR3 sequence: CASSLVHAGTGELFF. The CDR3 DNA follows: TGCGCCAGCAGCTTGGTTCATGCGGGGACCGGGGAGCTGTTTTTT.